The present T cell receptor (beta chain) was sequenced within a study of liver allograft versus peripheral blood T cells. Study in general: Hepatic allograft T cell receptor repertoires were evaluated relative to those present in recipients' peripheral blood.

Germline CDR1 MNHNS, CDR2 SASEGT. The V end was cut by 7 bases, the J end by 6 bases, with 15 bases between. CDR3 length equals 13 residues. MiXCR, run by TCRdb on the reads, gives a single entry per CDR3 protein. The data contain several thousand distinct CDR3 sequences, over 12% of them singletons. Study results and caveats: Intragraft T cell receptor repertoires of liver allografts were reportedly distinct from those in peripheral blood.

This clonotype is classed as medium-sized. Its antigen is still unknown. This receptor was taken from a human patient who had a liver transplant. Some of the T cells might come from the graft donor. The chain recombines TRBV6-1 with TRBJ1-2; D possibly corresponds to TRBD1 (6 bases). This chain's CDR3 is CASNAGPGDGYTF. CDR3 bases: TGTGCCAGCAACGCGGGGCCAGGGGATGGCTACACCTTC.